This is a list of T cell receptor beta chains from one sample in a study of shared clonotypes between healthy human individuals. Sequencing used immunoSEQ multiplex PCR; TCRdb keeps in-frame clones, though not all of them. Of around 1.5 million clones in the sample, 98% were seen once. The specimen was naive CD4+ T cells sorted from blood. These receptors were taken from a man aged 30 to 45 in good health. The CDR3 runs from the conserved cysteine through the conserved F or W. A D gene is named only where the DNA matches it firmly. Some rows have no size entry. The others give once, few or many, or a class for an expanded clone.

j_gene | d_gene | v_gene | abundance | CDR3aa | CDR3nt
TRBJ2-7 | NA | TRBV6-5 | NA | CASSYSGAAEQYF | TGTGCCAGCAGTTACTCCGGGGCAGCCGAGCAGTACTTC
TRBJ2-7 | TRBD1 | TRBV2 | once | CASSDRGGYEQYF | TGTGCCAGCAGCGACAGGGGAGGCTACGAGCAGTACTTC
TRBJ2-7 | TRBD1 | TRBV5-6 | NA | CASRRDRDHEQYF | TGTGCCAGCCGCAGGGACAGGGACCACGAGCAGTACTTC
TRBJ1-5 | NA | TRBV19 | NA | CASSISSQINQPQHF | TGTGCCAGTAGTATTAGTTCACAGATTAACCAGCCCCAGCATTTT
TRBJ2-7 | NA | TRBV7-3 | NA | CASSLRQGGEQYF | TGTGCCAGCAGCTTAAGGCAGGGGGGCGAGCAGTACTTC
TRBJ1-2 | TRBD1 | TRBV28 | NA | CASSLDRGPANYGYTF | TGTGCCAGCAGCCTAGACAGGGGCCCAGCTAACTATGGCTACACCTTC
TRBJ2-7 | NA | TRBV7-9 | NA | CASSPGPGEQYF | TGTGCCAGCAGCCCCGGACCCGGCGAGCAGTACTTC
TRBJ2-2 | TRBD1 | TRBV5-1 | NA | CASSAGQGVTGELFF | TGCGCCAGCAGCGCGGGACAGGGAGTTACCGGGGAGCTGTTTTTT
TRBJ1-2 | NA | TRBV28 | NA | CASSPRWGSRGYTF | TGTGCCAGCAGCCCCAGGTGGGGGTCAAGAGGCTACACCTTC
TRBJ1-2 | NA | TRBV5-1 | NA | CASSSRDASYGYTF | TGCGCCAGCAGCTCCCGGGACGCGAGCTATGGCTACACCTTC
TRBJ2-7 | NA | TRBV5-4 | NA | CASSLGSQGYEQYF | TGTGCCAGCAGCTTGGGTTCACAGGGCTACGAGCAGTACTTC
TRBJ2-5 | NA | TRBV5-1 | NA | CASSLTPSGQETQYF | TGCGCCAGCAGCCTCACCCCTAGCGGACAGGAGACCCAGTACTTC
TRBJ2-3 | TRBD2 | TRBV9 | NA | CASSLRTSYDTQYF | TGTGCCAGCAGCCTTCGGACTAGTTACGATACGCAGTATTTT
TRBJ2-5 | TRBD2 | TRBV7-9 | NA | CASSLEAGVVVETQYF | TGTGCCAGCAGCTTAGAGGCGGGGGTTGTAGTAGAGACCCAGTACTTC
TRBJ1-1 | TRBD1 | TRBV28 | NA | CASRRPPPTGIEAFF | TGTGCCAGCAGACGACCGCCACCGACAGGGATTGAAGCTTTCTTT
TRBJ1-2 | NA | TRBV28 | NA | CASSLLGGAGYGYTF | TGTGCCAGCAGTTTATTGGGCGGGGCAGGCTATGGCTACACCTTC
TRBJ2-1 | TRBD2 | TRBV5-4 | NA | CASSFPTSGSYNEQFF | TGTGCCAGCAGCTTCCCCACTAGCGGGAGTTACAATGAGCAGTTCTTC
TRBJ2-3 | NA | TRBV7-9 | once | CATRTDHYTDTQYF | TGTGCCACTCGCACGGATCACTACACAGATACGCAGTATTTT
TRBJ2-3 | TRBD2 | TRBV11-2 | NA | CASSRSPGLAGLDTQYF | TGTGCCAGCAGCCGAAGCCCGGGACTAGCGGGGTTAGATACGCAGTATTTT
TRBJ2-7 | NA | TRBV5-4 | NA | CASSPGASRNEQYF | TGTGCCAGCAGCCCGGGGGCTAGTAGGAACGAGCAGTACTTC
TRBJ2-1 | NA | TRBV5-4 | NA | CASSLGSGINNEQFF | TGTGCCAGCAGCTTGGGCAGTGGTATCAACAATGAGCAGTTCTTC
TRBJ1-1 | NA | TRBV18 | few | CASSGFRNDEAFF | TGTGCCAGCTCAGGTTTTAGGAACGATGAAGCTTTCTTT
TRBJ2-3 | TRBD1 | TRBV28 | NA | CASMGQGVNTQYF | TGTGCCAGCATGGGACAGGGGGTCAATACGCAGTATTTT
TRBJ2-6 | NA | TRBV29-1 | NA | CSVEGALSGANVLTF | TGCAGCGTTGAAGGAGCTCTCTCTGGGGCCAACGTCCTGACTTTC
TRBJ2-3 | NA | TRBV10-2 | NA | CASSLRDTQYF | TGCGCCAGCAGCCTGAGGGATACGCAGTATTTT
TRBJ2-7 | NA | TRBV5-1 | NA | CASSLAGGTRLTYEQYF | TGCGCCAGCAGCTTGGCAGGGGGGACTAGACTTACCTACGAGCAGTACTTC
TRBJ1-3 | NA | TRBV4-1 | once | CASSQGTEDSGNTIYF | TGCGCCAGCAGCCAAGGGACGGAGGACTCTGGAAACACCATATATTTT
TRBJ2-7 | TRBD1 | TRBV5-1 | NA | CASGQWTGSYEQYF | TGCGCCAGCGGGCAATGGACAGGGTCCTACGAGCAGTACTTC
TRBJ2-5 | NA | TRBV6-1 | NA | CASSAIGSVETQYF | TGTGCCAGCAGCGCCATCGGTTCTGTGGAGACCCAGTACTTC
TRBJ1-1 | NA | TRBV10-3 | NA | CAMRSYAEAFF | TGTGCCATGAGATCATACGCTGAAGCTTTCTTT
TRBJ1-5 | NA | TRBV16 | once | CASSQGGLLYRNQPQHF | TGTGCCAGCAGCCAAGGTGGTCTTCTGTACCGCAATCAGCCCCAGCATTTT
TRBJ2-5 | TRBD2 | TRBV9 | NA | CASSPTGGLAEETQYF | TGTGCCAGCAGCCCGACCGGAGGTCTAGCGGAAGAGACCCAGTACTTC
TRBJ1-4 | NA | TRBV7-8 | NA | CASSLVSQGGEKLFF | TGTGCCAGCAGCTTAGTTAGTCAGGGCGGCGAAAAACTGTTTTTT
TRBJ2-7 | TRBD1 | TRBV14 | NA | CASSQFRDRGRYEQYF | TGTGCCAGCAGCCAATTCCGGGACAGGGGTCGTTACGAGCAGTACTTC
TRBJ1-1 | NA | TRBV6-5 | NA | CASSYSDGAGAFF | TGTGCCAGCAGTTACTCGGATGGGGCGGGAGCTTTCTTT
TRBJ2-3 | NA | TRBV19 | NA | CASTRRLNTDTQYF | TGTGCCAGTACCCGGCGACTAAACACAGATACGCAGTATTTT
TRBJ2-3 | TRBD1 | TRBV5-1 | NA | CASSDRQGVGTDTQYF | TGCGCCAGCAGCGACCGACAGGGTGTCGGCACAGATACGCAGTATTTT
TRBJ1-5 | NA | TRBV6-1 | NA | CASSEVGDIYQPQHF | TGTGCCAGCAGTGAAGTTGGGGACATTTATCAGCCCCAGCATTTT
TRBJ2-1 | NA | TRBV9 | NA | CASSGGLFSNNEQFF | TGTGCCAGCAGCGGCGGACTCTTTTCCAACAATGAGCAGTTCTTC
TRBJ1-1 | NA | TRBV15 | NA | CATSRGIPGRDTEAFF | TGTGCCACCAGCAGAGGCATTCCGGGGCGGGACACTGAAGCTTTCTTT
TRBJ2-1 | NA | TRBV25-1 | NA | CASSGGTFPYNEQFF | TGTGCCAGCAGTGGGGGGACTTTCCCTTACAATGAGCAGTTCTTC
TRBJ2-3 | NA | TRBV28 | NA | CASLRLEPSTDTQYF | TGTGCCAGCTTACGATTAGAACCTAGCACAGATACGCAGTATTTT
TRBJ2-1 | TRBD2 | TRBV19 | NA | CASSETLSSGGRNEQFF | TGTGCCAGTAGTGAAACCCTCTCGAGCGGGGGACGGAATGAGCAGTTCTTC
TRBJ2-1 | TRBD1 | TRBV10-3 | NA | CAISGGTGDYNEQFF | TGTGCCATCAGTGGCGGGACAGGGGACTACAATGAGCAGTTCTTC
TRBJ2-1 | TRBD2 | TRBV11-2 | NA | CASSSTTSGRTYNEQFF | TGTGCCAGCAGCTCCACGACTAGCGGGAGGACCTACAATGAGCAGTTCTTC
TRBJ2-7 | NA | TRBV21-1 | NA | CARATSGSYEQYF | TGTGCCAGGGCGACTAGCGGGTCCTACGAGCAGTACTTC
TRBJ2-3 | TRBD2 | TRBV5-8 | NA | CASSSWTSGRGSTDTQYF | TGTGCCAGCAGCTCTTGGACTAGCGGGAGGGGAAGCACAGATACGCAGTATTTT
TRBJ1-4 | NA | TRBV7-2 | NA | CASSLAGLRNEKLFF | TGTGCCAGCAGCTTAGCGGGGCTGCGAAATGAAAAACTGTTTTTT
TRBJ2-7 | NA | TRBV18 | NA | CASSPPSTGSYEQYF | TGTGCCAGCTCACCGCCTTCGACAGGCAGCTACGAGCAGTACTTC
TRBJ2-7 | TRBD2 | TRBV27 | NA | CASRGLAGGSPYEQYF | TGTGCCAGCAGGGGACTAGCGGGAGGATCTCCCTACGAGCAGTACTTC
TRBJ2-1 | NA | TRBV27 | NA | CASSLEPSYNEQFF | TGTGCCAGCAGTTTGGAACCCTCCTACAATGAGCAGTTCTTC
TRBJ2-7 | TRBD1 | TRBV27 | NA | CASSLSGTATGEQYF | TGTGCCAGCAGTTTGTCCGGGACAGCGACGGGAGAGCAGTACTTC
TRBJ2-3 | TRBD2 | TRBV6-1 | NA | CASSLLADGTDTQYF | TGTGCCAGCAGCCTGCTAGCGGACGGCACAGATACGCAGTATTTT
TRBJ1-3 | NA | TRBV6-1 | NA | CASSEALGGNTIYF | TGTGCCAGCAGTGAAGCTCTGGGCGGAAACACCATATATTTT
TRBJ2-3 | NA | TRBV2 | NA | CASTQGYTDTQYF | TGTGCCAGCACTCAGGGGTACACAGATACGCAGTATTTT
TRBJ1-2 | NA | TRBV28 | NA | CASRKDSGYYTF | TGTGCCAGCAGAAAAGACAGTGGCTACTACACCTTC